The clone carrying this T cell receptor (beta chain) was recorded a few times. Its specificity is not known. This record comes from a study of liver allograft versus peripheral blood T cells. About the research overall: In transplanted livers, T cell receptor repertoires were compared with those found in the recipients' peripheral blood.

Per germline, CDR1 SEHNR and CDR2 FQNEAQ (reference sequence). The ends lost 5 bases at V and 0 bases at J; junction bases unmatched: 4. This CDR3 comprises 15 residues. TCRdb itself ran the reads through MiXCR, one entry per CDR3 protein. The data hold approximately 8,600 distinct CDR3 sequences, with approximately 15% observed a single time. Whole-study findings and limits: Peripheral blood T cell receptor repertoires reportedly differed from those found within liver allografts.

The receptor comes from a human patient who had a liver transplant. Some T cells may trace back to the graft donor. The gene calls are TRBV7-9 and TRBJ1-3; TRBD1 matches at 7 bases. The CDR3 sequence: CASSQTGYSGNTIYF. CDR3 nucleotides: TGTGCCAGCAGCCAGACAGGGTACTCTGGAAACACCATATATTTT. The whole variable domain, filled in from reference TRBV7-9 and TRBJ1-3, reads DTGVSQNPRHKITKRGQNVTFRCDPISEHNRLYWYRQTLGQGPEFLTYFQNEAQLEKSRLLSDRFSAERPKGSFSTLEIQRTEQGDSAMYLCASSQTGYSGNTIYFGEGSWLTVV.